One sample yielded the 4 T cell receptor beta chains listed below, sequenced in a study of response to subunit inactivated influenza vaccine (dated by TCRdb to 2017 to 2018). Library preparation employed RT-PCR. Instrument on record: Illumina HiSeq 2500. TCRdb ran its own pipeline on the public reads, namely fastp trimming at Q25 and MiXCR clone calling, and kept in-frame beta chains. Here each entry gathers all rows of one CDR3 protein and keeps the most common genes and DNA. The sample table contains roughly 780,000 distinct CDR3 sequences; only one count was recorded for under 20% of them. The ten largest clones add up to about 11% of the sample. The sequencing here drew on PBMCs from blood, taken 4 to 6 days after vaccination. These receptors were collected from a middle-aged man who received an inactivated influenza vaccine. Donor details come from another sample of the same person, matched by shared clones.

The V gene is TRBV28, the J gene TRBJ1-5, with 7 nucleotides matching TRBD1. The V gene's germline CDR1 is MDHEN and CDR2 SYDVKM. Trimming at V came to 4 bases and at J to 0 bases, leaving 6 bases not matched to a gene. There are 16 residues in the CDR3. CDR3 nucleotide sequence: TGTGCCAGCAGTTCCCTGGACAGGATTAGCAATCAGCCCCAGCATTTT. It is translated as CASSSLDRISNQPQHF.

This clonotype appeared many times. This chain uses TRBV19 with TRBJ2-7, with D perhaps matching TRBD1 (6 bases). The CDR3 runs to 15 residues. Trimming shortened V by 5 bases and J by 3 bases, and 17 bases separated the two germline ends. CDR1 and CDR2 (germline): LNHDA, SQIVND (reference sequence). CDR3 protein: CASSSRGHGFYEQYF. The CDR3 DNA is TGTGCCAGTAGTTCCCGGGGACACGGCTTCTACGAGCAGTACTTC.

In this sample, this clonotype turned up a few times. This sequence joins TRBV5-1 and TRBJ1-3; no clear D. In germline, CDR1 is SGHRS, CDR2 YFSETQ. V lost 0 bases and J 3 bases, leaving 4 bases between the germline ends. The CDR3 is made up of 13 amino acids. The CDR3 region is CASSLEDGNTIYF. The DNA of the CDR3 is TGCGCCAGCAGCTTGGAAGATGGAAACACCATATATTTT.

This clonotype was seen a handful of times. The chain recombines TRBV6-2 or TRBV6-3 with TRBJ2-5; D may be TRBD2 (6 bases). CDR1 and CDR2 from the germline V gene are MNHEY and SVGEGT. Trimming took 2 bases from V and 0 from J, leaving 16 bases between them. The CDR3 length is 17 residues. CDR3 region: CASSYLLGDSYQETQYF. Here the CDR3 DNA reads TGTGCCAGCAGTTACCTCCTGGGGGACTCGTACCAAGAGACCCAGTACTTC.